This T cell receptor beta chain was observed in a study of T cells and Merkel cell carcinoma outcomes. Study results and limitations: In Merkel cell carcinoma, repertoire and T-cell density reportedly predicted outcomes.

TCRdb keeps only in-frame clones here, not all; method: immunoSEQ multiplex PCR. The sample lists more than 3,500 clones; around 92% were seen once. Details on this clone: Its specificity is not known.

Input material: tumor tissue from Merkel cell carcinoma. This receptor was taken from a human donor with Merkel cell carcinoma.

CDR3 nucleotide sequence: TGTGCCAGCAGCCGCTCTGGGGGAGACAACTATGGCTACACCTTC. Translated, it gives CASSRSGGDNYGYTF. The chain uses TRBV28 and TRBJ1-2, with D maybe TRBD1 (5 bases). Germline CDR1 reads MDHEN; CDR2 reads SYDVKM. CDR3 size: 15 residues. With 6 bases removed from V and 2 bases from J, the gap between germline ends came to 16 bases.